Following are 8 T cell receptor beta chains from one sample sequenced in a study of graft-versus-host responses after intestinal transplantation. Libraries were prepared by immunoSEQ multiplex PCR; TCRdb keeps only in-frame clonotypes and omits some of them. The sample holds approximately 37,000 clones, 85% to 95% seen once. The sequencing here drew on PBMCs, taken 734 days after intestinal transplantation. The receptor set was obtained from a human patient who received an intestinal transplant, so some T cells may come from the graft donor.

The sample holds one count of this clone. The chain has TRBV6-5 and TRBJ2-7; no clear D gene. CDR1 is MNHEY, CDR2 SVGAGI, per germline. The CDR3 loop spans 14 amino acids. Trimming took 5 bases from V and 4 from J, leaving 15 bases between them. Written as DNA, the CDR3 is TGTGCCAGCAGTCACGGTTCGGGCGTTTACGAGCAGTACTTC. Translation: CASSHGSGVYEQYF.

This rearrangement joins TRBV7-7 to TRBJ1-4; 12 nucleotides match TRBD1. Trimming removed 3 bases from V and 7 bases from J; junction bases left unmatched: 3. The CDR3 covers 15 residues. CDR1 SSHAT and CDR2 FNYEAQ come from the germline V gene (reference sequence). CDR3 bases: TGTGCCAGCAGCTTGGGGACAGGGGGCGGTGAAAAACTGTTTTTT. It translates to CASSLGTGGGEKLFF. The full variable domain, in which reference TRBV7-7 and TRBJ1-4 provide the parts outside the CDR3, is GAGVSQSPRYKVTKRGQDVTLRCDPISSHATLYWYQQALGQGPEFLTYFNYEAQPDKSGLPSDRFSAERPEGSISTLTIQRTEQRDSAMYRCASSLGTGGGEKLFFGSGTQLSVL.

The rearrangement links TRBV18 to TRBJ1-1; no firm D call. The germline gives CDR1 KGHSH, CDR2 LQKENI. This CDR3 spans 14 amino acids. Trimming removed 1 base from V and 6 bases from J, with 12 bases in between. Here the CDR3 reads CASSPQAGAAEAFF. The CDR3 DNA follows: TGTGCCAGCTCACCACAGGCAGGCGCCGCTGAAGCTTTCTTT.

The V call is TRBV7-6, the J call TRBJ2-4, with 8 bases that match TRBD1. The CDR3 spans 16 residues. CDR1 and CDR2 from the germline V gene are SGHVS and FNYEAQ. V was clipped by 5 bases and J by 2 bases; unmatched bases: 8. This CDR3 reads CASSLGTGGSKNIQYF. The CDR3 coding sequence is TGTGCCAGCAGCCTAGGGACAGGAGGTTCCAAAAACATTCAGTACTTC.

The CDR3 protein is CASSFRGQGPYGYTF. CDR3 sequence (DNA): TGTGCCAGCAGTTTTCGGGGACAGGGACCCTATGGCTACACCTTC. The chain recombines TRBV27 with TRBJ1-2; 9 nucleotides agree with TRBD1. The CDR3 runs to 15 residues. CDR1 and CDR2 from the germline V gene are MNHEY and SMNVEV (reference sequence). The V and J ends lost 3 bases and 4 bases, in that order; junction bases with no gene match: 6.

The chain uses TRBV2 and TRBJ1-5; D gene uncertain. This CDR3 has 15 residues. Between the trimmed V and J ends, which lost 7 bases and 6 bases, there was a span of 19 bases. Germline V gene sequence: CDR1 SNHLY, CDR2 FYNNEI. CDR3 DNA sequence: TGTGCCAGCACAAGGTTGGTCGGGCCAGGTCAGCCCCAGCATTTT. It translates to CASTRLVGPGQPQHF.

The gene calls are TRBV21-1 and TRBJ2-2; TRBD2, the table's D call, was not compared with the DNA. TRBV21-1 is listed as a pseudogene. The CDR3 covers 16 residues. As DNA, the CDR3 is TGTGCCAGCAGGCTGAGGCTAGCGGGAAACACCGGGGAGCTGTTTTTT. Amino acid sequence: CASRLRLAGNTGELFF.

The chain uses TRBV6-5 and TRBJ2-2; D might be TRBD2 (6 bases). The CDR3 runs 15 residues. The V end lost 4 bases, the J end lost 3 bases, and 12 bases lay between the germline ends. CDR1 MNHEY and CDR2 SVGAGI come from the germline V gene. The CDR3 spells CASSWRGAYTGELFF. DNA of the CDR3: TGTGCCAGCAGTTGGAGGGGCGCCTACACCGGGGAGCTGTTTTTT.